This T cell receptor beta chain appears in the sequencing data of a study of neurological immune-mediated disorders. CDR3 length: 13 amino acids. Trimming left V 4 bases short and J 7 bases short, with 13 bases between. Germline assignment: CDR1 MGHRA and CDR2 YSYEKL. Time point denoted: technical triplicate 1. This clonotype was counted ten times or more. In TCRdb, the 5' RACE reads were re-called with MiXCR into one record per CDR3 protein. Of 25,000 or so distinct CDR3 sequences in the sample, 13% were seen once. This receptor was identified in a female donor with HTLV-1-associated myelopathy (HAM/TSP). The sequenced sample consisted of CD4+ T cells from blood. The chain links TRBV4-1 to TRBJ2-5; no firm D call. This CDR3 is CASSPNPWGTQYF. The CDR3 DNA reads TGCGCCAGCAGCCCTAACCCGTGGGGGACCCAGTACTTC.